This T cell receptor (beta chain) was profiled in a study of cytomegalovirus exposure and HLA in healthy donors. Study results and limitations: The authors judged a highly shared variant cluster likely a sequencing artifact. Roughly even sequencing depth across donors was the assumption behind the presence/absence analyses. After further analysis at a later stage, 16,951 TCR beta sequences were associated with HLA alleles at 0.05 false discovery rate.

Per germline, CDR1 SGHRS and CDR2 YFSETQ. The CDR3 has 16 residues. Trimming removed 7 bases from V and 2 bases from J; junction bases left unmatched: 10. The PCR used 60 Vbeta and 13 Jbeta primers. Method: immunoSEQ multiplex PCR; TCRdb's copy keeps in-frame clones and lacks some. The sample shows about 160,000 clones, 77% of them seen only once. This clone was detected many times. The antigen is unknown. The rearrangement joins TRBV5-1 to TRBJ2-3, with TRBD2 identical over 10 bases. Sequenced: PBMCs. This TCR was recovered from a woman between 25 and 40 years old in good health and CMV-seronegative. CDR3 residues: CASGEISGGYTDTQYF. CDR3 sequence (DNA): TGCGCCAGCGGCGAGATTAGCGGGGGGTACACAGATACGCAGTATTTT.